These T cell receptor beta chains were read from a single sample in a study of blood T cells in healthy people across ages. Via MiXCR, TCRdb re-called the 5' RACE reads, giving one row per CDR3 protein. Of some 640,000 distinct CDR3 sequences detected, over 45% appear once; the ten largest clones hold roughly 31%. Sequencing was performed on blood. Receptors originate from a woman aged 60-70 years in good health. CDR3s include the opening cysteine and the closing phenylalanine or tryptophan. A D gene is named only where the DNA matches it firmly. Size values are once, few and many counts, or a class for expanded clones, and some rows have none.

size: NA; V: TRBV28; J: TRBJ2-3; D: TRBD2; DNA: TGTGCCAGCAGAGGGGCTAGCGGGAGCACAGATACGCAGTATTTT; CDR3: CASRGASGSTDTQYF
size: once; V: TRBV20-1; J: TRBJ1-1; D: NA; DNA: TGCAGTGCTGAACAGGGCCAGGGCACTGAAGCTTTCTTT; CDR3: CSAEQGQGTEAFF
size: NA; V: TRBV2; J: TRBJ2-3; D: TRBD2; DNA: TGTGCCAGCAGCCAGACTAGCGGAGAAGGCTTGGTGACAGATACGCAGTATTTT; CDR3: CASSQTSGEGLVTDTQYF
size: once; V: TRBV20-1; J: TRBJ2-5; D: NA; DNA: TGCAGTGCCTTCAGGGGGGCAAAGACCCAGTACTTC; CDR3: CSAFRGAKTQYF
size: NA; V: TRBV20-1; J: TRBJ2-4; D: NA; DNA: TGCAGTGTGGTTATGAGGGCCAAGGGGTCCATTCAGTACTTC; CDR3: CSVVMRAKGSIQYF
size: once; V: TRBV4-1; J: TRBJ1-4; D: TRBD1; DNA: TGCGCCAGCAGCCCCCCTGACAGGGGGTTATCTAATGAAAAACTGTTTTTT; CDR3: CASSPPDRGLSNEKLFF
size: few; V: TRBV7-3; J: TRBJ2-5; D: NA; DNA: TGTGCCAGCAGCCTTTGGAACCAAGAGACCCAGTACTTC; CDR3: CASSLWNQETQYF
size: NA; V: TRBV5-1; J: TRBJ2-3; D: NA; DNA: TGCGCCAGCAATAGGGCGGGGCTGACAGATACGCAGTATTTT; CDR3: CASNRAGLTDTQYF
size: NA; V: TRBV29-1; J: TRBJ2-5; D: NA; DNA: TGCAGCGTTGGTGGGCAGGGAGAGACCCAGTACTTC; CDR3: CSVGGQGETQYF
size: NA; V: TRBV10-3; J: TRBJ1-2; D: TRBD1; DNA: TGTGCCATCATCCCGGGACAGGGAGGTGGCTACACCTTC; CDR3: CAIIPGQGGGYTF
size: NA; V: TRBV6-5; J: TRBJ2-7; D: NA; DNA: TGTGCCAGCAGTAGCCCGCTTTCCTACGAGCAGTACTTC; CDR3: CASSSPLSYEQYF
size: NA; V: TRBV20-1; J: TRBJ2-7; D: TRBD2; DNA: TGCAGTGCTAGAGATCCGACTAGCGGGCTCTACAATGAGCAGTACTTC; CDR3: CSARDPTSGLYNEQYF
size: NA; V: TRBV14; J: TRBJ2-1; D: NA; DNA: TGTGTCAGCAGCCAAGATACAAATGAGCAGTTCTTC; CDR3: CVSSQDTNEQFF
size: few; V: TRBV7-2; J: TRBJ1-6; D: TRBD1; DNA: TGTGCCAGCAGCTTAAGGGGGCAGGGGAATTCACCCCTCCACTTT; CDR3: CASSLRGQGNSPLHF
size: many; V: TRBV7-2; J: TRBJ2-5; D: NA; DNA: TGTGCCAGCAGCCCCGTTCTTGTCGTTGGGACCCAGTACTTC; CDR3: CASSPVLVVGTQYF
size: NA; V: TRBV20-1; J: TRBJ2-5; D: TRBD2; DNA: TGCAGTGCTAGAGAGCGGACTAGCGGGAGAGGAGAGACCCAGTACTTC; CDR3: CSARERTSGRGETQYF
size: few; V: TRBV7-2; J: TRBJ2-7; D: TRBD2; DNA: TGTGCCAGCAGCTTACTCCAGACTAGCGGGAGGGCAATCTACGAGCAGTACTTC; CDR3: CASSLLQTSGRAIYEQYF
size: few; V: TRBV15; J: TRBJ1-2; D: NA; DNA: TGTGCCACCCGGGCCCCAACCGACGGAGACTATGGCTACACCTTC; CDR3: CATRAPTDGDYGYTF
size: NA; V: TRBV6-1; J: TRBJ1-1; D: NA; DNA: TGTGCCAGCAAAAAGAGCACTGAAGCTTTCTTT; CDR3: CASKKSTEAFF
size: few; V: TRBV6-6; J: TRBJ2-7; D: TRBD2; DNA: TGTGCCAGCACCGGACTAGCGGGAGGCGGCGAGCAGTACTTC; CDR3: CASTGLAGGGEQYF
size: few; V: TRBV12-3/TRBV12-4; J: TRBJ2-7; D: NA; DNA: TGTGCCAGCAGTTTTACAGCCTACTACGAGCAGTACTTC; CDR3: CASSFTAYYEQYF
size: NA; V: TRBV2; J: TRBJ2-7; D: TRBD2; DNA: TGTGCCAGCAGTCCGACCGGGACTACCAGCTACGAGCAGTACTTC; CDR3: CASSPTGTTSYEQYF